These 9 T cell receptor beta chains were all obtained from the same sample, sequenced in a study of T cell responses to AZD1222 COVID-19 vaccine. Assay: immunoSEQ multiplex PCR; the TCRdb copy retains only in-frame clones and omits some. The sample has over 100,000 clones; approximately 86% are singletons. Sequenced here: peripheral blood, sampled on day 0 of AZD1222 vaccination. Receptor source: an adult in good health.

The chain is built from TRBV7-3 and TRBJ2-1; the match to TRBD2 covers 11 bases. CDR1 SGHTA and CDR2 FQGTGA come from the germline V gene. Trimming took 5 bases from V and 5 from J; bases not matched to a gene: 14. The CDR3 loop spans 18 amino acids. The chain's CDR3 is CASSPPLPGTSGNNEQFF. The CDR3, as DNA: TGTGCCAGCAGCCCGCCCTTGCCCGGGACTAGCGGCAACAATGAGCAGTTCTTC.

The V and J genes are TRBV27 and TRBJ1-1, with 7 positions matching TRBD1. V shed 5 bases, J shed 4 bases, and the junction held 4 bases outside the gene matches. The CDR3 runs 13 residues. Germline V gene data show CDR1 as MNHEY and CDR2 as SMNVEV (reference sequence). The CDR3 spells CASSPTGRTEAFF. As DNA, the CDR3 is TGTGCCAGCAGTCCGACAGGGCGCACTGAAGCTTTCTTT.

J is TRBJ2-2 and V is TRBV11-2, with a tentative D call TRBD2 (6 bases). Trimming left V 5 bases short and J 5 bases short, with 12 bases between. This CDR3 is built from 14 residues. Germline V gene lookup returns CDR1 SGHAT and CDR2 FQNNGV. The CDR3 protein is CASSPVAGTGELFF. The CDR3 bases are TGTGCCAGCAGCCCGGTCGCGGGAACCGGGGAGCTGTTTTTT.

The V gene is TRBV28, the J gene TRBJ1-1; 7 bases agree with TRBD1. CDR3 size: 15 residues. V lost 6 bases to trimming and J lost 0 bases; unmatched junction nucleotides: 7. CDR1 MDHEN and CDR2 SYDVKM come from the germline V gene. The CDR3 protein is CASRTRDSLNTEAFF. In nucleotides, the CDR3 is TGTGCCAGCAGGACCCGGGACAGTTTGAACACTGAAGCTTTCTTT.

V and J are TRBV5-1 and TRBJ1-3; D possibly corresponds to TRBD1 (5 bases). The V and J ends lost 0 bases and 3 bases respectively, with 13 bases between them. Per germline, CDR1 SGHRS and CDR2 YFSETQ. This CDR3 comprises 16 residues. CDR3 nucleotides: TGCGCCAGCAGCTTGGGGGACGGACCTGGTGGAAACACCATATATTTT. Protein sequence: CASSLGDGPGGNTIYF.

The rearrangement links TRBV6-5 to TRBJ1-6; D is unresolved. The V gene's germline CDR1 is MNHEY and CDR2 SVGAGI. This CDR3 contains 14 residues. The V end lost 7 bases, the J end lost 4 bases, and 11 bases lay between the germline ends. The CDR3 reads CASTQSIYNSPLHF. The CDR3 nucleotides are TGTGCCAGCACCCAAAGTATTTATAATTCACCCCTCCACTTT.

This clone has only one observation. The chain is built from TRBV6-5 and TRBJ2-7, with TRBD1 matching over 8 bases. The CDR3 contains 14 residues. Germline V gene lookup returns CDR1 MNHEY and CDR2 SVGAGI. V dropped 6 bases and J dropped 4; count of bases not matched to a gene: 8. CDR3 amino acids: CASRGLGQDYEQYF. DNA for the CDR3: TGTGCCAGCAGGGGACTGGGACAGGATTACGAGCAGTACTTC.

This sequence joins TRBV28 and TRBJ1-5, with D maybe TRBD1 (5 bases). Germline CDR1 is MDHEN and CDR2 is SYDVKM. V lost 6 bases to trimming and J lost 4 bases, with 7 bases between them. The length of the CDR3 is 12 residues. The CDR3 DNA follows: TGTGCCAGCAGCGGGGGGAATCAGCCCCAGCATTTT. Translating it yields CASSGGNQPQHF.

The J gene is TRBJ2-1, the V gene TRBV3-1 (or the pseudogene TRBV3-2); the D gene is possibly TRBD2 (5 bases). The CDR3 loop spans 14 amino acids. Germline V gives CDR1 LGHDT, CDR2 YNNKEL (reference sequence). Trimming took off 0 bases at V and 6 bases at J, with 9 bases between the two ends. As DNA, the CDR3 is TGTGCCAGCAGCCAAGAATTAGCGAGCAATGAGCAGTTCTTC. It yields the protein CASSQELASNEQFF.